This T cell receptor beta chain is from a study of OX40 agonist ivuxolimab in advanced cancers. As regards this clone: Its target is unknown.

The CDR3 spans 12 residues. The germline V and J ends were trimmed by 5 bases and 2 bases, with 7 bases remaining between them. Germline-derived CDR1 and CDR2 are MNHEY and SVGAGI. Study-wide results and limits: The authors also found low normalized T-cell clonal expansion in some nonresponders. The authors did not determine the antigen specificity of the expanded peripheral T cells. At 0.1 to 3.0 mg/kg and by week 6, clonal expansion occurred in CD4+ and CD8+ blood T cells. Among T cells, CD8+ cells averaged more expanded clones than CD4+ cells.

Libraries were prepared by immunoSEQ multiplex PCR; TCRdb keeps only in-frame clonotypes and omits some of them. The sample contains 75,000 to 100,000 clones, 90% to 95% of which appear only once. Here the sequenced sample was CD4+ or CD8+ T cells sorted from blood, taken in a trial of the OX40 agonist ivuxolimab. The chain combines TRBV6-5 with TRBJ2-7; D is unresolved. The source is an adult with an advanced solid tumor such as melanoma, head and neck, liver or kidney cancer. The CDR3, as DNA: TGTGCCAGCAGTGATAGCACCTACGAGCAGTACTTC. Residues: CASSDSTYEQYF.